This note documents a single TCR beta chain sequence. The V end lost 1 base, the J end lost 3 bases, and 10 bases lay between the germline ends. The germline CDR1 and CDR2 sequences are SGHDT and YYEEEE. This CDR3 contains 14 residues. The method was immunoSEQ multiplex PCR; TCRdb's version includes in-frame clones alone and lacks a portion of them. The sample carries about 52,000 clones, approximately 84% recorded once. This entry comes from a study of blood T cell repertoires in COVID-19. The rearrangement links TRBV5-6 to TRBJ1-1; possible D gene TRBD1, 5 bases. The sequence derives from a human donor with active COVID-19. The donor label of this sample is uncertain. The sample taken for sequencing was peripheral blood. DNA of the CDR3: TGTGCCAGCAGCTTGCTGGGGGGGGACACTGAAGCTTTCTTT. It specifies CASSLLGGDTEAFF.